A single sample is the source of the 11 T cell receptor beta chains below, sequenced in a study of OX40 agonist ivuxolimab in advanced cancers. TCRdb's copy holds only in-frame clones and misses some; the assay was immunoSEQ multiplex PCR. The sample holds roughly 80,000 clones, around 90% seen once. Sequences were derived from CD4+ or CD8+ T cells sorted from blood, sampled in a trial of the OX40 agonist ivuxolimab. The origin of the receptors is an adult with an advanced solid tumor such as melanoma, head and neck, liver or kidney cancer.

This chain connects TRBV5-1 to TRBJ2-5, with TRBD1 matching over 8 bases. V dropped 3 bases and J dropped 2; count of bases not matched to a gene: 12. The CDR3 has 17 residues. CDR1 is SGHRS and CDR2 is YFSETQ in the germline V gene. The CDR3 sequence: CASSSSKQGVWQETQYF. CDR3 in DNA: TGCGCCAGCAGCTCGTCTAAACAGGGGGTCTGGCAAGAGACCCAGTACTTC.

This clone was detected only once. CDR3 in DNA: TGTGCTAGTGGCCGAGGGGTCCTGACTTCCTCCTACGAGCAGTACTTC. It specifies CASGRGVLTSSYEQYF. This chain uses TRBV12-5 with TRBJ2-5; the D gene could be TRBD1 or TRBD2 (5 bases each). The closer fit of TRBJ2-7 to the DNA end suggests the J call may be wrong. The CDR3 totals 16 residues. Germline V gene lookup returns CDR1 LGHNT and CDR2 FRNRAP.

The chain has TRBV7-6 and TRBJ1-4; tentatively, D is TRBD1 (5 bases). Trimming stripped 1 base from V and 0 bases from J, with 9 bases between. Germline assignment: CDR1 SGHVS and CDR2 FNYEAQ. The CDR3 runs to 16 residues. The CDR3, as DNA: TGTGCCAGCAGCTTAGGACCGGGGGCAACTAATGAAAAACTGTTTTTT. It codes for CASSLGPGATNEKLFF.

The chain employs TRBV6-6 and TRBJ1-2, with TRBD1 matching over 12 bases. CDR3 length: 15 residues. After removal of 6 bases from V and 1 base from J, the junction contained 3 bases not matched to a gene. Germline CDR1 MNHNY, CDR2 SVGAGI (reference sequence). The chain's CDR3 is CASRGQGALNYGYTF. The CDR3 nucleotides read TGTGCCAGCAGGGGACAGGGGGCCCTTAACTATGGCTACACCTTC.

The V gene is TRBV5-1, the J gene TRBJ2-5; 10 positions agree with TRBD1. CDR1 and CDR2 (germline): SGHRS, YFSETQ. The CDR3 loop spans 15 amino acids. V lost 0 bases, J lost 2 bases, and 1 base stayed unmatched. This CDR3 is CASSLGDRGQETQYF. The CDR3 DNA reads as TGCGCCAGCAGCTTGGGGGACAGGGGACAAGAGACCCAGTACTTC. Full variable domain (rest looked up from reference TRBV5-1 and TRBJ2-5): KAGVTQTPRYLIKTRGQQVTLSCSPISGHRSVSWYQQTPGQGLQFLFEYFSETQRNKGNFPGRFSGRQFSNSRSEMNVSTLELGDSALYLCASSLGDRGQETQYFGPGTRLLVL.

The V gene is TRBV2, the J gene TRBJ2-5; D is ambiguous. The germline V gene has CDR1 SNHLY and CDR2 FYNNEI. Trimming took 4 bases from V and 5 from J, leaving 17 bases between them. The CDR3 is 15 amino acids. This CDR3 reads CASSAEVLTRETQYF. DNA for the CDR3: TGTGCCAGCAGTGCCGAGGTCCTCACGAGGGAGACCCAGTACTTC.

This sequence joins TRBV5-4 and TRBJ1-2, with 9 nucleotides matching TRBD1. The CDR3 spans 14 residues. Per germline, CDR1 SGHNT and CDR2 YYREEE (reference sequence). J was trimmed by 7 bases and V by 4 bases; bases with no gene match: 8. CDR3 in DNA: TGTGCCAGCAGCAAGGGACAGGGCCTAAGTGGCTACACCTTC. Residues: CASSKGQGLSGYTF.

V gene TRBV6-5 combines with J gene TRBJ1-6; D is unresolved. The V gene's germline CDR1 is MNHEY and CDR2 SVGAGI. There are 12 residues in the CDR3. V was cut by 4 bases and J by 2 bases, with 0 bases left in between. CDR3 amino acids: CASSSYNSPLHF. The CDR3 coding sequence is TGTGCCAGCAGTTCCTATAATTCACCCCTCCACTTT.

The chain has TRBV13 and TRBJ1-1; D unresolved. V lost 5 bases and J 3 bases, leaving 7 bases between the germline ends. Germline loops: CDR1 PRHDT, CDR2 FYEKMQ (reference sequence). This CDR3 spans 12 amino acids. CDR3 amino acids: CASSTKDTEAFF. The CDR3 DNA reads TGTGCCAGCAGCACAAAGGACACTGAAGCTTTCTTT.

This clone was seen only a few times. DNA of the CDR3: TGTGCCAGCAGGCGGGTAGCAGGGTCTGAAAAACTGTTTTTT. Translating it yields CASRRVAGSEKLFF. The chain links TRBV7-9 to TRBJ1-4, with D tentatively TRBD1 (5 bases). In germline, CDR1 is SEHNR, CDR2 FQNEAQ (reference sequence). The CDR3 is 14 residues long. Between the trimmed V and J ends, which lost 6 bases and 7 bases, there was a span of 15 bases.

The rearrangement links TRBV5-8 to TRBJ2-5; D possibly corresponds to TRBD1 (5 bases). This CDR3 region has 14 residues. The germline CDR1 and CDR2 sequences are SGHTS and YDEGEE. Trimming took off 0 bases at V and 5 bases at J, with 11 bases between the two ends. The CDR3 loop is CASSLGSGFETQYF. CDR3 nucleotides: TGTGCCAGCAGCTTGGGTTCAGGGTTTGAGACCCAGTACTTC.